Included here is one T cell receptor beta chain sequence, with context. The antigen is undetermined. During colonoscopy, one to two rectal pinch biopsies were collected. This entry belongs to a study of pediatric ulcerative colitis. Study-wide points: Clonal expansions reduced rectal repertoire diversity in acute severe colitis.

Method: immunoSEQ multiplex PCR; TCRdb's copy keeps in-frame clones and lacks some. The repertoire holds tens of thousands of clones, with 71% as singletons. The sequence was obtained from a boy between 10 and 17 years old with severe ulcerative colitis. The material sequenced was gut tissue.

CDR3 region: CASSDGYEQYF. In DNA form, the CDR3 reads TGTGCCAGCAGTGACGGTTACGAGCAGTACTTC. The J gene is TRBJ2-7, the V gene TRBV6-4; D remains unclear. This CDR3 region has 11 residues. The germline CDR1 and CDR2 sequences are MRHNA and SNTAGT. Trimming removed 2 bases at V and 4 bases at J, with 3 bases between.